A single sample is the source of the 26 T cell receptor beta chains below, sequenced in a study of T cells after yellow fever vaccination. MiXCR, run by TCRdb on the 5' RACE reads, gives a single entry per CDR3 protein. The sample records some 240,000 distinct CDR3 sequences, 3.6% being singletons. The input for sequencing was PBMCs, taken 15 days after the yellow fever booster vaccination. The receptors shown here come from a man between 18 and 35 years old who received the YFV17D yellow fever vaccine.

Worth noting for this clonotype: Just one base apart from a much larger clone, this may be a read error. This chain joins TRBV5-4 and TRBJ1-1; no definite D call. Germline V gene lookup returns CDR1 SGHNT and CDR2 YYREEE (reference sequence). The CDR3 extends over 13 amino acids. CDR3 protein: CASCLAKNTEAFF. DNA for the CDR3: TGTGCCAGCTGCTTGGCCAAGAACACTGAAGCTTTCTTT. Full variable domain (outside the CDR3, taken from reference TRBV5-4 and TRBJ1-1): ETGVTQSPTHLIKTRGQQVTLRCSSQSGHNTVSWYQQALGQGPQFIFQYYREEENGRGNFPPRFSGLQFPNYSSELNVNALELDDSALYLCASCLAKNTEAFFGQGTRLTVV.

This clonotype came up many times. The CDR3 DNA reads TGTGCCAGCAGTCTCATACCACCAGATACGCAGTATTTT. Protein: CASSLIPPDTQYF. This rearrangement joins TRBV12-3 or TRBV12-4 to TRBJ2-3, with D unresolved. V lost 5 bases and J lost 4, with 10 bases in between. This CDR3 has 13 residues.

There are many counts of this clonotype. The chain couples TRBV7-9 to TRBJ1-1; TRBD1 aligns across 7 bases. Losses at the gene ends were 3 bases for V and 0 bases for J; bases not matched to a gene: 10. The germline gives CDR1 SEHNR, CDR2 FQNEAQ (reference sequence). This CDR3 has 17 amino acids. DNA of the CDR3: TGTGCCAGCAGCTTGGCAGGGGGTAGCATAATGAACACTGAAGCTTTCTTT. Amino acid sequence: CASSLAGGSIMNTEAFF.

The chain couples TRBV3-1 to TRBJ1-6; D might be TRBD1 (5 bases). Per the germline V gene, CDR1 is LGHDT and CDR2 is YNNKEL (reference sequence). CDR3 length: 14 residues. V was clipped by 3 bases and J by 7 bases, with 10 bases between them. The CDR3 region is CASSQQGWNSPLHF. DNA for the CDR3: TGTGCCAGCAGCCAGCAGGGTTGGAATTCACCCCTCCACTTT.

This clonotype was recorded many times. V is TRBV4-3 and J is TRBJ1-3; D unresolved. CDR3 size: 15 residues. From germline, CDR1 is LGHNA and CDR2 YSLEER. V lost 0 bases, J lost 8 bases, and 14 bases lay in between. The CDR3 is CASSQDPLPRDTIYF. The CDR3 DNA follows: TGCGCCAGCAGCCAAGACCCGCTCCCCCGGGACACCATATATTTT.

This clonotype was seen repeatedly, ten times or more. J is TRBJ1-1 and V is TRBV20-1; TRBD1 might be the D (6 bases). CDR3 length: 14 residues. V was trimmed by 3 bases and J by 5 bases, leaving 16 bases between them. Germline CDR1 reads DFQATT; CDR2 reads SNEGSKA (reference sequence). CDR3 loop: CSARVGGPKTEAFF. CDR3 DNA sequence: TGCAGTGCTAGGGTCGGGGGCCCGAAGACTGAAGCTTTCTTT.

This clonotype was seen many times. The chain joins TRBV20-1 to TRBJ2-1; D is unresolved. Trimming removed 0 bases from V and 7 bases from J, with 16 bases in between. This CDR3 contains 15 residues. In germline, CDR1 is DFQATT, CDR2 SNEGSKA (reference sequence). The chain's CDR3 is CSARDATNFGNEQFF. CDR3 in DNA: TGCAGTGCTAGAGATGCCACAAACTTCGGGAATGAGCAGTTCTTC.

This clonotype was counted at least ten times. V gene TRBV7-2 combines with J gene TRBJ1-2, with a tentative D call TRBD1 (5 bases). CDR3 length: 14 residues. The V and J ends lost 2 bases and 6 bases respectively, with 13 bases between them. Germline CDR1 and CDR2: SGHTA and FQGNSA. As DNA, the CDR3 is TGTGCCAGCAGCTTATATCAGGGAACGGATGGCTACACCTTC. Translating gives CASSLYQGTDGYTF. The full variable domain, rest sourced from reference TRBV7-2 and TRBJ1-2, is GAGVSQSPSNKVTEKGKDVELRCDPISGHTALYWYRQSLGQGLEFLIYFQGNSAPDKSGLPSDRFSAERTGGSVSTLTIQRTQQEDSAVYLCASSLYQGTDGYTFGSGTRLTVV.

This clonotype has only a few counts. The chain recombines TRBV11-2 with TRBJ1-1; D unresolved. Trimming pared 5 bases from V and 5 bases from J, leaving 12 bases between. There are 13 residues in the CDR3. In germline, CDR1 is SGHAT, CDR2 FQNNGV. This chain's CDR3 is CASSTWTATEAFF. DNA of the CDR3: TGTGCCAGCAGCACGTGGACGGCTACTGAAGCTTTCTTT.

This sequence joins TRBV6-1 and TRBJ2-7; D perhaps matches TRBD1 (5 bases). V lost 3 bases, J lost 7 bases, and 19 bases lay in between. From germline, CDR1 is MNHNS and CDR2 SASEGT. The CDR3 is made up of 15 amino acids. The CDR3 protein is CASSDNRLAPREQYF. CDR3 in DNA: TGTGCCAGCAGTGATAACAGGTTGGCCCCGCGAGAGCAGTACTTC.

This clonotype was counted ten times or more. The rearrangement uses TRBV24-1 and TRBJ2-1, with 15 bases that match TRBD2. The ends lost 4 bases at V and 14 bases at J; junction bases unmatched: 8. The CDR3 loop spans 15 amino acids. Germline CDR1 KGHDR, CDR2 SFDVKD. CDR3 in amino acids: CATSDPGLAGGMKFF. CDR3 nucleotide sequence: TGTGCCACCAGTGACCCCGGACTAGCGGGGGGGATGAAGTTCTTC.

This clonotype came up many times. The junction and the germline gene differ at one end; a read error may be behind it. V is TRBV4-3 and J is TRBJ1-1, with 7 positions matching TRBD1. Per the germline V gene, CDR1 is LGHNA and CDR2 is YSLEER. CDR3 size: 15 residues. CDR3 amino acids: CASSLGRGMNTEAFF. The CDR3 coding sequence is TGCGCCAGCAGCCTTGGCAGGGGGATGAATACTGAAGCTTTCTTT.

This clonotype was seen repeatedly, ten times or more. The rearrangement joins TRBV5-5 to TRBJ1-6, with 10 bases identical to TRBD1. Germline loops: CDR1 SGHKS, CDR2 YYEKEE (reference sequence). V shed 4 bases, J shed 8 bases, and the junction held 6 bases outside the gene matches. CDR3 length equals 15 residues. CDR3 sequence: CASSGTGVGDSPLHF. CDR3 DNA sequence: TGTGCCAGCAGCGGGACAGGGGTCGGCGATTCACCCCTCCACTTT. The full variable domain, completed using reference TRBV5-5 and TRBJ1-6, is DAGVTQSPTHLIKTRGQQVTLRCSPISGHKSVSWYQQVLGQGPQFIFQYYEKEERGRGNFPDRFSARQFPNYSSELNVNALLLGDSALYLCASSGTGVGDSPLHFGNGTRLTVT.

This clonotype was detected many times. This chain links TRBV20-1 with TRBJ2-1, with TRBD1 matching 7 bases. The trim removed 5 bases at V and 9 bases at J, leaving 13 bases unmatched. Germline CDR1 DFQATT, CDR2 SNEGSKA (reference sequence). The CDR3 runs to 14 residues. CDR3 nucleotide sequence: TGCAGTGCTGGGGTGGACAGGACCCCGGGTGAGCAGTTCTTC. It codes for CSAGVDRTPGEQFF.

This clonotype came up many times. CDR3 bases: TGTGCCAGCAGTTCCTCCCTGCGACAGACAGATACGCAGTATTTT. Translated: CASSSSLRQTDTQYF. V is TRBV27 and J is TRBJ2-3; D is perhaps TRBD1 (5 bases). Trimming stripped 4 bases from V and 3 bases from J, with 14 bases between. The length of the CDR3 is 15 residues. CDR1 is MNHEY and CDR2 is SMNVEV in the germline V gene (reference sequence).

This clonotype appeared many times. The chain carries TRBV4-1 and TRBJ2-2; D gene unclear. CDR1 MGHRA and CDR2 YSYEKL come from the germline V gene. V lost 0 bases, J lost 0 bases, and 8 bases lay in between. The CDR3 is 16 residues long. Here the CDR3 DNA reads TGCGCCAGCAGCCAAGATTCCTGGGCGAACACCGGGGAGCTGTTTTTT. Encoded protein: CASSQDSWANTGELFF.

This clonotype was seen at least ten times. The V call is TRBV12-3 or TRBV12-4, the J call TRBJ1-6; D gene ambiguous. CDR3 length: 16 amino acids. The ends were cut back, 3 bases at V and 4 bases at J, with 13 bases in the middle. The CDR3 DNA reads TGTGCCAGCAGTTTCTCGGCGGTGGGTTATAATTCACCCCTCCACTTT. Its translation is CASSFSAVGYNSPLHF.

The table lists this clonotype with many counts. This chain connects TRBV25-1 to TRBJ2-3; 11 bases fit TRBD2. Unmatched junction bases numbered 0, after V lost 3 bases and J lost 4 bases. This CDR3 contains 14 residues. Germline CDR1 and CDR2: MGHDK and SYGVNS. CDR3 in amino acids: CASSETSGADTQYF. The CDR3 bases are TGTGCCAGCAGTGAGACTAGCGGGGCAGATACGCAGTATTTT.

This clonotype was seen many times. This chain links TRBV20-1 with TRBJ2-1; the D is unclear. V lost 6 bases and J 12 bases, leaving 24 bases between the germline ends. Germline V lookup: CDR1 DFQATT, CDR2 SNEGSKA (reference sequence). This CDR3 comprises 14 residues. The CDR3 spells CSAPSLRASRRQFF. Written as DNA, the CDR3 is TGCAGTGCGCCCTCGCTACGAGCGTCCCGGCGGCAGTTCTTC.

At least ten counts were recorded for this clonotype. The CDR3 DNA reads as TGCGCCAGCAGCCAAGAAGTGGTTAATGAGCAGTTCTTC. Encoded protein: CASSQEVVNEQFF. This rearrangement joins TRBV4-3 to TRBJ2-1; D call uncertain. The germline V and J ends were trimmed by 0 bases and 7 bases, with 7 bases remaining between them. CDR3 length: 13 residues. Germline assignment: CDR1 LGHNA and CDR2 YSLEER.

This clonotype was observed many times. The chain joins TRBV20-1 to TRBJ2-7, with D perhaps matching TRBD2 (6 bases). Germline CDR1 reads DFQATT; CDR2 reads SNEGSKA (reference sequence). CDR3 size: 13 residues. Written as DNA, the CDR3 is TGCAGCCTTGTGGGGGAGGTGTTTTACGAGCAGTACGTC. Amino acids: CSLVGEVFYEQYV.

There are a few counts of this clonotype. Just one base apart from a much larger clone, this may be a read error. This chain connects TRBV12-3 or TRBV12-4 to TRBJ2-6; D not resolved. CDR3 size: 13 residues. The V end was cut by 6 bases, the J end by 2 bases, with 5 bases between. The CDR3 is CASRLAGANVLTF. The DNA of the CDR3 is TGTGCCAGCAGGCTCGCTGGGGCCAACGTCCTGACTTTC.

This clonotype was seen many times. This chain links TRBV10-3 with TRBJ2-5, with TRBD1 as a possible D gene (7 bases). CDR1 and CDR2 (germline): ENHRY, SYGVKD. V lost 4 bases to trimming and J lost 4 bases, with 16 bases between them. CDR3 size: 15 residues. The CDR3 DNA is TGTGCCATCAGTGTTTCAGGGGGGCTGATAGAGACCCAGTACTTC. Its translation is CAISVSGGLIETQYF.

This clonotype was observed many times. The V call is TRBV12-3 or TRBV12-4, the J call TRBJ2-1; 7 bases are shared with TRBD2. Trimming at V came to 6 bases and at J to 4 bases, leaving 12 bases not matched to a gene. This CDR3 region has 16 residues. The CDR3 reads CASSLAWDYRYNEQFF. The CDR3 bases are TGTGCCAGCAGCCTAGCATGGGACTACCGATACAATGAGCAGTTCTTC.

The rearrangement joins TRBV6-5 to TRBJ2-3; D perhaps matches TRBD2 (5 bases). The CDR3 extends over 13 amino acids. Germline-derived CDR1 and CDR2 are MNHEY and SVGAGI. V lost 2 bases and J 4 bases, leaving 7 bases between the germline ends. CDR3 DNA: TGTGCCAGCAGTTACAACGGGGCAGATACGCAGTATTTT. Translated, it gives CASSYNGADTQYF.

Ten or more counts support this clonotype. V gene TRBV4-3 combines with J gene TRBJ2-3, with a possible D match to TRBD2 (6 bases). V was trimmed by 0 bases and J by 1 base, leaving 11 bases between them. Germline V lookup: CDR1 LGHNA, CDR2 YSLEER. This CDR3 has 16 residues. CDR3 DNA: TGCGCCAGCAGCCAAGATGCGGGGTGGGGCACAGATACGCAGTATTTT. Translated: CASSQDAGWGTDTQYF.